This T cell receptor (beta chain) emerged from a study of spatial heterogeneity in lung cancer. Study at large: The library had UMIs, and each TCR and UMI pair averaged more than ten raw reads.

Indicated time point: sample taken at primary tumor resection. Whole-study findings and limits: Counts of expanded intratumoral alpha and beta TCRs tracked tumor mutation counts.

A distinct unique molecular identifier was carried by each TCR cDNA molecule. Via MiXCR, TCRdb re-called the 5' RACE reads, giving one row per CDR3 protein. The data contain 18,000 or so distinct CDR3 sequences, 4.5% to 7% of them singletons. V shed 7 bases and J shed 3 bases, with 10 bases lying between them. CDR3 length: 11 residues. The V gene's germline CDR1 is SQVTM and CDR2 ANQGSEA. This clonotype was seen at least ten times. Its antigen is undetermined. The chain uses TRBV29-1 and TRBJ2-7, with D possibly TRBD1 on 5 matching bases. This clonotype originated in a female donor with early-stage non-small cell lung cancer. The starting material was lung tumor tissue, obtained at surgery. CDR3 DNA: TGCAGCGCCGGAAGGGGCTACGAGCAGTACTTC. This translates into CSAGRGYEQYF.